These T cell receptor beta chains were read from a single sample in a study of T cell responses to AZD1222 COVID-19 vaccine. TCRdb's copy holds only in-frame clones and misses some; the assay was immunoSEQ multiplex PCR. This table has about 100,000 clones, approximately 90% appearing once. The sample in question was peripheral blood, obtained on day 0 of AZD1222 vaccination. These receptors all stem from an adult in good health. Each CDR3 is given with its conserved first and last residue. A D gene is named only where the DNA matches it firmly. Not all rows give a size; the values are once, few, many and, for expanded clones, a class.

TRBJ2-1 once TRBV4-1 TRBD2 CASSQPTSGSTNEQFF TGCGCCAGCAGCCAGCCGACTAGCGGGAGTACTAATGAGCAGTTCTTC
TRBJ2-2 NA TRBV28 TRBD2 CASSSPTSGANTGELFF TGTGCCAGCAGTTCACCTACTAGCGGAGCGAACACCGGGGAGCTGTTTTTT
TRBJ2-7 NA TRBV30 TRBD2 CAWRKAGVYEQYF TGTGCCTGGAGAAAAGCGGGAGTCTACGAGCAGTACTTC
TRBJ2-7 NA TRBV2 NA CASGGDNSYEQYF TGTGCCAGCGGTGGGGACAATTCCTACGAGCAGTACTTC
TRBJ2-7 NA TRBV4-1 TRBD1 CASSHLGGQAYEQYF TGCGCCAGCAGCCACCTCGGGGGACAGGCCTACGAGCAGTACTTC
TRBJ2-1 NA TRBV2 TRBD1 CASSLTGEYNEQFF TGTGCCAGCAGTCTCACAGGGGAATATAATGAGCAGTTCTTC
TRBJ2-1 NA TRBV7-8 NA CASSLWVANEQFF TGTGCCAGCAGCTTATGGGTGGCGAATGAGCAGTTCTTC
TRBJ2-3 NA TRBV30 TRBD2 CAWSRVAGSTDTQYF TGTGCCTGGAGTAGGGTAGCGGGATCCACAGATACGCAGTATTTT
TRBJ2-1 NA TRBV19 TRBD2 CASTLGVAGSSYNEQFF TGTGCCAGTACCCTAGGGGTAGCGGGCAGCTCCTACAATGAGCAGTTCTTC
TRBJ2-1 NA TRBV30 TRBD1 CAWSTGQGFNEQFF TGTGCCTGGAGTACCGGACAGGGGTTCAATGAGCAGTTCTTC
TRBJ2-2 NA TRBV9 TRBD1 CASSGLVGTGSLGELFF TGTGCCAGCAGTGGACTGGTGGGGACAGGTTCCCTCGGGGAGCTGTTTTTT
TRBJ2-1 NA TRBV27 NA CASSSSVTYNEQFF TGTGCCAGCAGTAGTTCGGTGACCTACAATGAGCAGTTCTTC
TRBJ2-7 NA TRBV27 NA CASSSQSGGIYEQYF TGTGCCAGCAGTTCTCAATCTGGCGGGATCTACGAGCAGTACTTC
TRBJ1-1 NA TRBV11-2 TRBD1 CASSLATGGKSTEAFF TGTGCCAGCAGCTTAGCGACAGGGGGCAAGAGCACTGAAGCTTTCTTT
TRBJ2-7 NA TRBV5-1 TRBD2 CASSLGLAGGFFYEQYF TGCGCCAGCAGCCTAGGACTAGCGGGAGGGTTTTTCTACGAGCAGTACTTC
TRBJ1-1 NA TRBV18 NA CASSPIRGRDTEAFF TGTGCCAGCTCACCGATAAGGGGAAGGGACACTGAAGCTTTCTTT
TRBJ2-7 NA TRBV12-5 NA CASGFLYPSYEQYF TGTGCTAGTGGTTTCCTCTATCCCTCCTACGAGCAGTACTTC
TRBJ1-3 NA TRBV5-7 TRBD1 CASSSGTDSGNTIYF TGTGCCAGCAGCTCAGGGACAGACTCTGGAAACACCATATATTTT
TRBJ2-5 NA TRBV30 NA CAWTGHPGNQETQYF TGTGCCTGGACCGGACATCCAGGCAACCAAGAGACCCAGTACTTC
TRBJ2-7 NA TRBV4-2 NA CASSQPTGLDEQYF TGTGCCAGCAGCCAACCTACAGGGTTGGACGAGCAGTACTTC
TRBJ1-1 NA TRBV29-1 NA CSVLRWGGQNTEAFF TGCAGCGTGCTGCGGTGGGGGGGGCAGAACACTGAAGCTTTCTTT
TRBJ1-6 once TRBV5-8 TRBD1 CASSPGGDRWSPLHF TGTGCCAGCAGCCCCGGGGGGGACAGGTGGTCACCCCTCCACTTT
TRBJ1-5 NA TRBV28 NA CASSPTSGSNQPQHF TGTGCCAGCAGTCCTACCTCTGGCAGCAATCAGCCCCAGCATTTT
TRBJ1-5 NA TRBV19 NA CASRTGRDQPQHF TGTGCCAGTCGTACAGGGAGGGATCAGCCCCAGCATTTT
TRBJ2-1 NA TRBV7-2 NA CASSLEPGEYNEQFF TGTGCCAGCAGCTTAGAACCGGGAGAGTACAATGAGCAGTTCTTC
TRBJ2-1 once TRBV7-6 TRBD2 CASSLSPGGPLSYNEQFF TGTGCCAGCAGCTTATCTCCGGGAGGGCCCCTCTCCTACAATGAGCAGTTCTTC
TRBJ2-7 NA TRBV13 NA CASMGRDPYEQYF TGTGCCAGCATGGGCAGGGATCCCTACGAGCAGTACTTC
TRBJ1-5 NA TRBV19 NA CASSLVFANQPQHF TGTGCCAGTAGTCTGGTCTTTGCGAATCAGCCCCAGCATTTT
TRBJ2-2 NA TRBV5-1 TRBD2 CASRGRVDTGELFF TGCGCCAGCCGCGGGAGGGTGGACACCGGGGAGCTGTTTTTT
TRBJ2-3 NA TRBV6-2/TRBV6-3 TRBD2 CASSYRLAGGPRTDTQYF TGTGCCAGCAGTTACCGACTAGCGGGAGGGCCGCGCACAGATACGCAGTATTTT
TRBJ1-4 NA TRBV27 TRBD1 CASSLRADRGHEKLFF TGTGCCAGCAGTTTAAGGGCAGACAGGGGGCATGAAAAACTGTTTTTT
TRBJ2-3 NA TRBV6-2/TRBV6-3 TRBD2 CASSYLAATDTQYF TGTGCCAGCAGTTATCTAGCGGCTACAGATACGCAGTATTTT
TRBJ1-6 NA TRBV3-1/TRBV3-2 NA CASSQGRSRDYSPLHF TGTGCCAGCAGCCAAGGGAGGTCGAGGGACTATTCACCCCTCCACTTT
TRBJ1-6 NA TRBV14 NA CASSQSSYNSPLHF TGTGCCAGCAGCCAGAGCTCCTATAATTCACCCCTCCACTTT
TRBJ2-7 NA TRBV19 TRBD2 CASSTGIFVREPGEQYF TGTGCCAGTAGTACGGGTATTTTCGTGCGGGAGCCCGGCGAGCAGTACTTC
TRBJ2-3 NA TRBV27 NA CASATGGLLADTQYF TGTGCCAGCGCGACCGGGGGCCTGCTGGCAGATACGCAGTATTTT
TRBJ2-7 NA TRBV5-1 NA CASSLTGSPYEQYF TGCGCCAGCAGCTTGACGGGCAGTCCCTACGAGCAGTACTTC
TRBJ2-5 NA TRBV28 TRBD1 CASSPSGQETQYF TGTGCCAGCAGCCCCTCGGGACAGGAGACCCAGTACTTC
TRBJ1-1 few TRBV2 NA CASTQRQGYTEAFF TGTGCCAGCACCCAAAGGCAGGGTTACACTGAAGCTTTCTTT
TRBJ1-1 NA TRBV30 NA CAWSSGTPEAFF TGTGCCTGGAGTTCCGGGACCCCAGAAGCTTTCTTT
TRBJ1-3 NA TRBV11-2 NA CASNKQGSGNTIYF TGTGCCAGCAACAAGCAGGGCTCTGGAAACACCATATATTTT
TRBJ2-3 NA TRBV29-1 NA CSVGGKGTTSTDTQYF TGCAGCGTTGGGGGCAAAGGGACAACCAGCACAGATACGCAGTATTTT
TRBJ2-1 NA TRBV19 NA CASSITGRYNEQFF TGTGCCAGTAGTATCACGGGCAGATACAATGAGCAGTTCTTC
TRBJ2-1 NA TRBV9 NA CASSNWPRHNEQFF TGTGCCAGCAGCAACTGGCCACGGCACAATGAGCAGTTCTTC
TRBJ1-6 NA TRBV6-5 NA CASSYLSGGKNSPLHF TGTGCCAGCAGTTACCTTTCGGGCGGCAAAAATTCACCCCTCCACTTT
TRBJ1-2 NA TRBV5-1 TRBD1 CASSFGGQLNYGYTF TGCGCCAGCAGCTTCGGGGGACAGCTAAACTATGGCTACACCTTC
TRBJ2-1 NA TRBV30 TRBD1 CAWSPTASGQKFF TGTGCCTGGAGTCCGACCGCGTCGGGACAGAAGTTCTTC
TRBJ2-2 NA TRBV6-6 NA CASSYSSLFGELFF TGTGCCAGCAGTTACTCGAGTCTGTTCGGGGAGCTGTTTTTT
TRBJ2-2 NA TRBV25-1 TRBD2 CASSAGLAGGPGTGELFF TGTGCCAGCAGTGCGGGACTAGCGGGAGGGCCCGGCACCGGGGAGCTGTTTTTT